This T cell receptor (beta chain) was documented in a study of T cells in Graves' hyperthyroidism and ophthalmopathy. There were TCR beta CDR3 regions amplified from RNA transcripts. During a first-round RT-PCR of the TCR CDR3, the HTBI primer set was used. TCRdb reprocessed the multiplex PCR reads with MiXCR, giving one entry per CDR3 protein. The data hold 45,000 to 55,000 distinct CDR3 sequences, with 45% to 65% observed a single time. CDR3 length: 14 residues. Per the germline V gene, CDR1 is SGHTA and CDR2 is FQGNSA. Study-level results: Within blood appeared most thyroid clonotypes that had expanded above 0.001.

On this clonotype: Its antigen is still unknown. Because the CDR3 is missing its conserved closing phenylalanine or tryptophan, this is likely a read error.

Patients aged 18 to 65 had newly diagnosed hyperthyroidism of under 2 months' duration. The chain employs TRBV7-2 and TRBJ2-7; tentative D call: TRBD2 (6 bases). This TCR was recovered from a man in his late teens or twenties with Graves' hyperthyroidism. Sequenced: peripheral blood or thyroid tissue (not recorded which). In DNA, the CDR3 is TGTGCCAGCAGCTTAGCGCGGGGATCCTATGAGCAGTACCTC. It specifies CASSLARGSYEQYL.